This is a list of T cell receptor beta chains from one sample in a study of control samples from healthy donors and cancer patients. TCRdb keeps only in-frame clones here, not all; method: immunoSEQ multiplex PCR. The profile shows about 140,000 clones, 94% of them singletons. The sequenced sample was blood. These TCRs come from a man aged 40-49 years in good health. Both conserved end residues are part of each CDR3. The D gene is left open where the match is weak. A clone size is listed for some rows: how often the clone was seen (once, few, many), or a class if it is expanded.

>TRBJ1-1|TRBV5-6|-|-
TGTGCCAGCAGCTTAGGGGAGAGCACTGAAGCTTTCTTT
CASSLGESTEAFF
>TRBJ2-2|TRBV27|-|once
TGTGCCAGCAGTTATGAGGGGAAGGGGTTCGGGGAGCTGTTTTTT
CASSYEGKGFGELFF
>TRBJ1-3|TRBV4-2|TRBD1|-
TGTGCCAGCAGCCAAGATCCGGGACAGGCCCGTAACTCTGGAAACACCATATATTTT
CASSQDPGQARNSGNTIYF
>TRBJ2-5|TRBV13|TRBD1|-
TGTGCCAGCAGCTCGACAGGGGGGGAGACCCAGTACTTC
CASSSTGGETQYF
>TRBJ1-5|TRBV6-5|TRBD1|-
TGTGCCAGCAGTTCTCTGACAGGGAGCAATCAGCCCCAGCATTTT
CASSSLTGSNQPQHF
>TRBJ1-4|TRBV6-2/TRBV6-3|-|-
TGTGCCAGCAGTTACTGGGGAAGTGGTGAAAAACTGTTTTTT
CASSYWGSGEKLFF
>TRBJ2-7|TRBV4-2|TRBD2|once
TGTGCCAGCAGCCATAAGAAGTCACTAGCGGATAGCTCCTACGAGCAGTACTTC
CASSHKKSLADSSYEQYF
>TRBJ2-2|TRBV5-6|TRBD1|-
TGTGCCAGCAGCTTCACACAGGGGGCCTTAGCCGGGGAGCTGTTTTTT
CASSFTQGALAGELFF
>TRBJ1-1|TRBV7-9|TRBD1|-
TGTGCCAGCAGCCCGGGACAGGGTAAGACTGAAGCTTTCTTT
CASSPGQGKTEAFF
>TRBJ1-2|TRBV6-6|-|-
TGTGCCAGCACCCCCGGCACTAACTATGGCTACACCTTC
CASTPGTNYGYTF
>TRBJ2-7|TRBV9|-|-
TGTGCCAGCAGCCCCAGGCCCTTATTAGGTTACGAGCAGTACTTC
CASSPRPLLGYEQYF
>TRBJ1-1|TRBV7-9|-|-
TGTGCCAGCAGCTTGGGGGGCCCTGAAGCTTTCTTT
CASSLGGPEAFF
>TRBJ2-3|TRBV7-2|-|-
TGTGCCAGCAGCCGGCTGGGGGCGGGGGAGAGCGCAGATACGCAGTATTTT
CASSRLGAGESADTQYF
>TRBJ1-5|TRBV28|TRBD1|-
TGTGCCAGCAGTTTCGGGACAGGGAGATCGGGCAATCAGCCCCAGCATTTT
CASSFGTGRSGNQPQHF
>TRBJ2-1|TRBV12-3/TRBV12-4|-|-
TGTGCCAGCAGTCCCCAAGTGTACAATGAGCAGTTCTTC
CASSPQVYNEQFF
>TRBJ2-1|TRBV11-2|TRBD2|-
TGTGCCAGCAGCTTCGAAGCGGGGGGGCGCAATGAGCAGTTCTTC
CASSFEAGGRNEQFF
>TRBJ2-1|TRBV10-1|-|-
TGCGCCAGCAGTGAGGGGCCCCAGCTTTCCTTTGGCCCTTGGCCCTACAATGAGCAGTTCTTC
CASSEGPQLSFGPWPYNEQFF
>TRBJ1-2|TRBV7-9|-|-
TGTGCCAGCAGCTTAAGAGAAACCGCTAACTATGGCTACACCTTC
CASSLRETANYGYTF
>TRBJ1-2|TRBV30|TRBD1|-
TGTGCCTGGAGTGTACCTGTGACAGGGGTTTTCTATGGCTACACCTTC
CAWSVPVTGVFYGYTF
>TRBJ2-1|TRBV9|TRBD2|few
TGTGCCAGCAGCGTCAAGCGGGGTAGCGGGAACTCCTACAATGAGCAGTTCTTC
CASSVKRGSGNSYNEQFF
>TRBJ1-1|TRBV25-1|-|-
TGTGCCAGCACCCTAGGGTCCGGTATGAACACTGAAGCTTTCTTT
CASTLGSGMNTEAFF
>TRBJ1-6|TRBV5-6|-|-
TGTGCCAGCAGCCTGGGGACCCCGGGGTCACCCCTCCACTTT
CASSLGTPGSPLHF
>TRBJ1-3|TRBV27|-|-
TGTGCCAGCAGTCCCCTCGGGGGCTTGCCCTCTGGAAACACCATATATTTT
CASSPLGGLPSGNTIYF
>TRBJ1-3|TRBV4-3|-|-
TGCGCCAGCAGTAGGGAGTTTGGAAACACCATATATTTT
CASSREFGNTIYF
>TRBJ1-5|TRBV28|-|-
TGTGCCAGCAGTTTAGCAGGTCAGCCCCAGCATTTT
CASSLAGQPQHF
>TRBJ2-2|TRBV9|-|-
TGTGCCAGCAGCCCCTTTGTGGTCCTCGAGGCCGGGGAGCTGTTTTTT
CASSPFVVLEAGELFF
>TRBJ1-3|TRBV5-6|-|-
TGTGCCAGCAGCAGGAGTGGCTTTCGGGATGGAAACACCATATATTTT
CASSRSGFRDGNTIYF
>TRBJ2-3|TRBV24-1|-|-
TGTGCCACCAGTGAGGGCACAGATACGCAGTATTTT
CATSEGTDTQYF
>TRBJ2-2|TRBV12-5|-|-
TGTGCTAGTGGGAGGGGGGTTGACCCCGGGGAGCTGTTTTTT
CASGRGVDPGELFF
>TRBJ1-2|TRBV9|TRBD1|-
TGTGCCAGCAGCGATCCTAGACAGGGATCTAACTATGGCTACACCTTC
CASSDPRQGSNYGYTF
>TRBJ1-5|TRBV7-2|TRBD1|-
TGTGCCAGCAGCCTGACAGGGGACGGTCAGCCCCAGCATTTT
CASSLTGDGQPQHF
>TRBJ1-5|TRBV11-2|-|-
TGTGCCAGCAGCTTAAGTACTGAGTCGGCCCAGCATTTT
CASSLSTESAQHF
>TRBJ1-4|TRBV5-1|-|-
TGCGCCAGCAGCTTGGTAGGGACGGCAACTAATGAAAAACTGTTTTTT
CASSLVGTATNEKLFF
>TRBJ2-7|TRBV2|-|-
TGTGCCAGCATCCCGGAGGCAGGGATCTACGAGCAGTACTTC
CASIPEAGIYEQYF
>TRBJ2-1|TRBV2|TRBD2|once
TGTGCCAGCAGTGCAAGACTAGCGGGGGGGGTAAGGGAGCAGTTCTTC
CASSARLAGGVREQFF
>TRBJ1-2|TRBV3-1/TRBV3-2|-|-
TGTGCCAGCAGCCAAGGGACAGTCTATGGCTACACCTTC
CASSQGTVYGYTF
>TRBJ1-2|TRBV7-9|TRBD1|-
TGTGCCAGCAAGTACGACAGGGGATTTGATGGCTACACCTTC
CASKYDRGFDGYTF
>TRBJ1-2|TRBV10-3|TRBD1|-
TGTGCCATCACCGACCGACAGGGGCCCTATGGCTACACCTTC
CAITDRQGPYGYTF
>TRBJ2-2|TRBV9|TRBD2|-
TGTGCCAGCGCGATAGGACTAGCGGGAGTACGGACCGGGGAGCTGTTTTTT
CASAIGLAGVRTGELFF
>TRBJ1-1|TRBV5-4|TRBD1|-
TGTGCCAGCACCCTGTGGGGACAGGGGGCAAAAGCTTTCTTT
CASTLWGQGAKAFF
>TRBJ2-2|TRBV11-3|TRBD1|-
TGTGCCAGCAGCTTATGGGACAGGGGGACCGGGGAGCTGTTTTTT
CASSLWDRGTGELFF
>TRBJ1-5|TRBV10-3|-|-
TGTGCCATCAGTCGGACAGGCAATCAGCCCCAGCATTTT
CAISRTGNQPQHF
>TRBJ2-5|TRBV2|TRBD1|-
TGTGCCAACCCTAAAGACAGGGGGCAAGAGACCCAGTACTTC
CANPKDRGQETQYF
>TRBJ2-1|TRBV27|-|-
TGTGCCAGCAGTTTAAGTAGGTCAGGGAATGAGCAGTTCTTC
CASSLSRSGNEQFF
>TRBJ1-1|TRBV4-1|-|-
TGCGCCAGCAGCCAAGTCGGAAAGACTGAAGCTTTCTTT
CASSQVGKTEAFF
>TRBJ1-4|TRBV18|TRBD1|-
TGTGCCAGCTCACCCAGGACAGGGGTTGAAAAACTGTTTTTT
CASSPRTGVEKLFF
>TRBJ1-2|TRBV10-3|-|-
TGTGCCATCAGTGACGGCATCTATGGCTACACCTTC
CAISDGIYGYTF
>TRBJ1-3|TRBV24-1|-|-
TGTGCCACCAGTGGTCGGGACAACCACTCTGGAAACACCATATATTTT
CATSGRDNHSGNTIYF
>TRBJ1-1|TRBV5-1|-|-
TGCGCCAGCAGCTCGTCTTTGAACACTGAAGCTTTCTTT
CASSSSLNTEAFF
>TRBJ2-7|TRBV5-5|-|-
TGTGCCAGCAGCTTCCGACAGTACTACGAGCAGTACTTC
CASSFRQYYEQYF
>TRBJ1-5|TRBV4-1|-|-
TGCGCCAGCAGCCAAGGGTCAGGGGTTACGGGCAATCAGCCCCAGCATTTT
CASSQGSGVTGNQPQHF
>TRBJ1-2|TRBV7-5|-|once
TGTGCCAGAAGCGTAGGCCTCCCTGTAAAGGGCTACACCTTC
CARSVGLPVKGYTF
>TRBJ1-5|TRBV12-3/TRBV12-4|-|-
TGTGCCAGCAGTTTAAACGTGAATCAGCCCCAGCATTTT
CASSLNVNQPQHF